These 32 T cell receptor beta chains share one sample of origin, sequenced in a study of low-dose radiotherapy and immunotherapy resistance in tumors. Priming of first-strand cDNA relied on TRAV- and TRBV-specific primers (covering alpha and beta chains). TCRs underwent roughly 19 PCR cycles of amplification with a constant-region primer and V-primer adapter. TCRdb redid the calling of the reads with MiXCR, one entry per CDR3 protein. The sample records roughly 18,000 distinct CDR3 sequences, around 74% being singletons. The receptor set was obtained from a human donor with advanced metastatic prostate, ovarian, gallbladder or colorectal cancer (not recorded which). This table probably holds off-target reads from a library built for another chain.

The chain recombines TRBV28 with TRBJ1-5; 8 bases map to TRBD1. V lost 3 bases and J lost 8; bases outside the gene matches: 3. The CDR3 loop spans 13 amino acids. Germline CDR1 is MDHEN and CDR2 is SYDVKM. CDR3 sequence: CASSLAGGKPQHF. CDR3 DNA sequence: TGTGCCAGCAGTTTGGCAGGGGGCAAGCCCCAGCATTTT.

This clonotype was counted once. This chain uses TRBV2 with TRBJ1-2; D gene ambiguous. CDR3 length: 13 amino acids. With 6 bases removed from V and 0 bases from J, the gap between germline ends came to 8 bases. CDR1 and CDR2 from the germline V gene are SNHLY and FYNNEI. CDR3 nucleotide sequence: TGTGCCAGCAGAAACGAATCTAACTATGGCTACACCTTC. Protein: CASRNESNYGYTF.

V gene TRBV24-1 combines with J gene TRBJ2-3, with D perhaps given as TRBD1 or TRBD2 (5 bases each). In germline, CDR1 is KGHDR, CDR2 SFDVKD. V shed 0 bases and J shed 10 bases, with 16 bases lying between them. CDR3 length: 15 amino acids. CDR3 DNA: TGTGCCACCAGTGATTTGCGCCGGGACGCACGAGCGCAGTATTTT. Its protein product is CATSDLRRDARAQYF.

The chain links TRBV28 to TRBJ2-2, with D possibly matching TRBD2 (6 bases). Germline V gene sequence: CDR1 MDHEN, CDR2 SYDVKM. CDR3 length equals 13 residues. Trimming shortened V by 6 bases and J by 4 bases, and 9 bases separated the two germline ends. In nucleotides, the CDR3 is TGTGCCAGCAGGCAGGGAGGCACCGGGGAGCTGTTTTTT. It encodes CASRQGGTGELFF.

The rearrangement joins TRBV12-3 or TRBV12-4 to TRBJ1-4, with TRBD1 matching 9 bases. Unmatched junction bases numbered 4, after V lost 1 base and J lost 4 bases. The CDR3 length is 16 residues. This CDR3 is CASSLGTGALNEKLFF. CDR3 nucleotides: TGTGCCAGCAGTTTAGGGACAGGGGCCCTTAATGAAAAACTGTTTTTT.

In its sample, this clonotype was seen a few times. This chain uses TRBV5-1 with TRBJ1-5; 7 nucleotides agree with TRBD1. The V and J ends lost 2 bases and 0 bases, in that order; junction bases with no gene match: 11. Germline lookup yields CDR1 SGHRS and CDR2 YFSETQ. The CDR3 is 18 amino acids. The CDR3 here is CASSLAGTEAYSNQPQHF. DNA of the CDR3: TGCGCCAGCAGCTTAGCCGGGACAGAAGCTTATAGCAATCAGCCCCAGCATTTT.

This clonotype was seen a few times. V usage is TRBV28 and J usage is TRBJ2-7, with 9 bases lining up with TRBD2. Germline V gene sequence: CDR1 MDHEN, CDR2 SYDVKM. With V trimmed by 2 bases and J by 5 bases, 7 bases remained unmatched. The CDR3 has 15 residues. The CDR3 coding sequence is TGTGCCAGCAGTTTACTGGGACTAGCTTCGAACGAGCAGTACTTC. Its protein is CASSLLGLASNEQYF.

The CDR3 sequence is CASSPRLANTDTQYF. In DNA form, the CDR3 reads TGTGCCAGCTCACCTAGACTGGCAAACACAGATACGCAGTATTTT. The V gene is TRBV18, the J gene TRBJ2-3; no clear D gene. CDR1 KGHSH and CDR2 LQKENI come from the germline V gene. The CDR3 length is 15 residues. V was pared by 3 bases and J by 2 bases, with 12 bases between.

The rearrangement uses TRBV29-1 and TRBJ1-4; D is unresolved. The germline V gene encodes CDR1 SQVTM and CDR2 ANQGSEA. V lost 4 bases and J 8 bases, leaving 14 bases between the germline ends. The CDR3 runs 13 residues. For the CDR3, the DNA is TGCAGCGTTGTCAGACTAGGTGGAGAAAAACTGTTTTTT. Translation: CSVVRLGGEKLFF.

The V gene is TRBV6-2 or TRBV6-3, the J gene TRBJ2-2; 11 bases are a match to TRBD2. Germline CDR1 MNHEY, CDR2 SVGEGT. The CDR3 contains 15 residues. Trimming took 6 bases from V and 0 from J; bases not matched to a gene: 0. The CDR3 DNA is TGTGCCAGCAGGGGACTAGCGGCGAACACCGGGGAGCTGTTTTTT. Translation: CASRGLAANTGELFF.

This clonotype came up a few times. The J gene is TRBJ1-2, the V gene TRBV2; no reliable D call. Trimming removed 4 bases from V and 3 bases from J, with 9 bases in between. CDR1 and CDR2 from the germline V gene are SNHLY and FYNNEI. This CDR3 is built from 13 residues. CDR3 in amino acids: CASSVFSDYGYTF. The CDR3, as DNA: TGTGCCAGCAGTGTATTCAGCGACTATGGCTACACCTTC.

This clonotype was found a few times. V usage is TRBV6-1 and J usage is TRBJ2-3; TRBD1 matches at 9 bases. Germline CDR1 and CDR2: MNHNS and SASEGT. This CDR3 has 15 amino acids. The ends lost 6 bases at V and 3 bases at J; junction bases unmatched: 7. The CDR3 sequence is CASSAGTGRTDTQYF. Here the CDR3 DNA reads TGTGCCAGCAGCGCCGGGACAGGGAGGACAGATACGCAGTATTTT.

This rearrangement joins TRBV7-9 to TRBJ1-1; D perhaps matches TRBD1 (5 bases). Germline V gives CDR1 SEHNR, CDR2 FQNEAQ (reference sequence). The CDR3 contains 14 residues. The V and J ends lost 3 bases and 0 bases respectively, with 8 bases between them. CDR3 protein: CASSFAGMNTEAFF. As DNA, the CDR3 is TGTGCCAGCAGCTTTGCAGGGATGAACACTGAAGCTTTCTTT.

This chain links TRBV10-3 with TRBJ2-5; 9 bases are shared with TRBD1. J lost 2 bases, V lost 6 bases, and 4 bases had no gene match. The CDR3 runs to 14 residues. CDR1 is ENHRY, CDR2 SYGVKD, per germline. The CDR3 spells CAISPGTGQETQYF. As DNA, the CDR3 is TGTGCCATCAGCCCCGGGACAGGGCAAGAGACCCAGTACTTC.

The chain combines TRBV9 with TRBJ2-5, with D perhaps TRBD2 (5 bases). Trimming stripped 4 bases from V and 4 bases from J, with 14 bases between. The CDR3 has 14 residues. From germline, CDR1 is SGDLS and CDR2 YYNGEE. Here the CDR3 DNA reads TGTGCCAGCAGCCCAGAGGGTAGTAGAGAGACCCAGTACTTC. Its translation is CASSPEGSRETQYF. The full variable domain, its missing parts supplied by reference TRBV9 and TRBJ2-5, is DSGVTQTPKHLITATGQRVTLRCSPRSGDLSVYWYQQSLDQGLQFLIQYYNGEERAKGNILERFSAQQFPDLHSELNLSSLELGDSALYFCASSPEGSRETQYFGPGTRLLVL.

CDR3 DNA sequence: TGCAGTGCTAGAGATCCGGGGCGGGAGCCAGAGACCCAGTACTTC. Protein product: CSARDPGREPETQYF. This chain links TRBV20-1 with TRBJ2-5; TRBD2 agrees at 7 bases. The CDR3 has 15 residues. V trimming: 0 bases; J trimming: 4 bases; junction bases outside the gene matches: 8. Germline V gives CDR1 DFQATT, CDR2 SNEGSKA (reference sequence).

The CDR3 loop reads CASSIQNTYEQYF. CDR3 DNA sequence: TGTGCCAGTAGTATCCAGAATACCTACGAGCAGTACTTC. This chain connects TRBV19 to TRBJ2-7; D is ambiguous. The CDR3 covers 13 residues. CDR1 and CDR2 (germline): LNHDA, SQIVND (reference sequence). V was pared by 3 bases and J by 2 bases, with 8 bases between.

The chain has TRBV6-2 or TRBV6-3 and TRBJ1-1, with D hard to call. This CDR3 contains 15 residues. Germline CDR1 and CDR2: MNHEY and SVGEGT. The V and J ends lost 5 bases and 1 base respectively, with 14 bases between them. CDR3 protein: CASSLTPVGNTEAFF. CDR3 bases: TGTGCCAGCAGTCTGACCCCGGTGGGGAACACTGAAGCTTTCTTT.

The chain employs TRBV18 and TRBJ2-2; D gene uncertain. The V end lost 5 bases, the J end lost 7 bases, and 17 bases lay between the germline ends. CDR3 length: 15 amino acids. Germline CDR1 and CDR2: KGHSH and LQKENI. For the CDR3, the DNA is TGTGCCAGCTCATCATTCGGACGGAGCGACGGGGAGCTGTTTTTT. Translation: CASSSFGRSDGELFF.

V is TRBV19 and J is TRBJ2-1; 10 bases fit TRBD2. CDR1 and CDR2 (germline): LNHDA, SQIVND (reference sequence). Trimming cost V 4 bases and J 9 bases; bases outside gene matches: 9. The CDR3 sequence is 15 residues long. CDR3 loop: CASSREASGSPEQFF. The CDR3 DNA reads TGTGCCAGTAGTAGAGAGGCTAGCGGGAGCCCTGAGCAGTTCTTC.

V and J are TRBV27 and TRBJ2-7; TRBD2 is a possible D gene (6 bases). Germline V gene sequence: CDR1 MNHEY, CDR2 SMNVEV (reference sequence). The CDR3 is 13 residues long. With 4 bases removed from V and 3 bases from J, the gap between germline ends came to 10 bases. Here the CDR3 DNA reads TGTGCCAGCAGTTCGGGACTTCACTACGAGCAGTACTTC. Residues: CASSSGLHYEQYF.

This clonotype has more than one count but fewer than ten. The chain uses TRBV5-6 and TRBJ2-1; 11 bases map to TRBD2. V trimming: 1 base; J trimming: 10 bases; junction bases outside the gene matches: 10. In germline, CDR1 is SGHDT, CDR2 YYEEEE. This CDR3 region has 16 residues. CDR3 amino acids: CASSLLGTSGTQEQFF. The CDR3 bases are TGTGCCAGCAGCTTGTTGGGGACTAGCGGAACCCAGGAGCAGTTCTTC.

The rearrangement uses TRBV5-8 and TRBJ2-7; D unresolved. Trimming left V 0 bases short and J 2 bases short, with 9 bases between. The CDR3 is 14 residues long. Germline V gene sequence: CDR1 SGHTS, CDR2 YDEGEE. As DNA, the CDR3 is TGTGCCAGCAGCTTGGTTGGGGTAACCTACGAGCAGTACTTC. This sequence encodes CASSLVGVTYEQYF.

J is TRBJ2-2 and V is TRBV19; TRBD2 is a possible D gene (6 bases). The V gene's germline CDR1 is LNHDA and CDR2 SQIVND (reference sequence). Trimming cost V 5 bases and J 4 bases, with 11 bases left between them. The length of the CDR3 is 14 residues. The CDR3 protein is CASSDYGGTGELFF. CDR3 DNA sequence: TGTGCCAGTAGTGATTACGGGGGCACCGGGGAGCTGTTTTTT.

V usage is TRBV19 and J usage is TRBJ2-1, with 16 bases that match TRBD2. CDR3 length equals 19 residues. Germline assignment: CDR1 LNHDA and CDR2 SQIVND (reference sequence). The J segment lost 2 bases and the V segment lost 7 bases, leaving 11 bases of the junction unmatched. In DNA, the CDR3 is TGTGCCAGTAAGAGTAAGGGACTAGCGGGAGGGAACGCCTACAATGAGCAGTTCTTC. Its translation: CASKSKGLAGGNAYNEQFF.

This chain links TRBV3-1 with TRBJ1-1; no definite D call. CDR3 length: 12 amino acids. Germline CDR1 reads LGHDT; CDR2 reads YNNKEL (reference sequence). Trimming pared 3 bases from V and 7 bases from J, leaving 9 bases between. The CDR3 reads CASSHEDGEAFF. In nucleotides, the CDR3 is TGTGCCAGCAGCCATGAGGACGGTGAAGCTTTCTTT.

J is TRBJ2-7 and V is TRBV20-1; 8 bases are shared with TRBD2. The CDR3 has 15 residues. Germline CDR1 and CDR2: DFQATT and SNEGSKA (reference sequence). V lost 0 bases, J lost 5 bases, and 9 bases stayed unmatched. Here the CDR3 DNA reads TGCAGTGCTAGAGAAGTTCGTAGCGGGAAAGACGAGCAGTACTTC. Encoded protein: CSAREVRSGKDEQYF.

The rearrangement links TRBV3-1 to TRBJ2-2, with D unresolved. Germline CDR1 LGHDT, CDR2 YNNKEL (reference sequence). Trimming took off 4 bases at V and 5 bases at J, with 17 bases between the two ends. The CDR3 extends over 16 amino acids. CDR3: CASSPSTQVGTGELFF. DNA for the CDR3: TGTGCCAGCAGCCCCTCGACCCAAGTGGGGACCGGGGAGCTGTTTTTT.

V and J are TRBV24-1 and TRBJ2-1; maybe TRBD1 (6 bases). This CDR3 spans 15 amino acids. V gave up 4 bases and J gave up 7 bases, with 16 bases separating them. Germline loops: CDR1 KGHDR, CDR2 SFDVKD. This chain's CDR3 is CATSDVRDTPNEQFF. The DNA of the CDR3 is TGTGCCACCAGTGACGTCCGGGACACTCCTAATGAGCAGTTCTTC.

The rearrangement joins TRBV11-1 to TRBJ2-7; D unclear. Germline V lookup: CDR1 SGHAT, CDR2 FQDESV (reference sequence). V was clipped by 4 bases and J by 2 bases, with 18 bases between them. This CDR3 is built from 16 residues. The CDR3 loop is CASSYPPTGAPYEQYF. Here the CDR3 DNA reads TGTGCCAGCAGCTACCCACCTACGGGTGCCCCCTACGAGCAGTACTTC. Using reference TRBV11-1 and TRBJ2-7 for the parts outside the CDR3, the full variable domain is EAEVAQSPRYKITEKSQAVAFWCDPISGHATLYWYRQILGQGPELLVQFQDESVVDDSQLPKDRFSAERLKGVDSTLKIQPAELGDSAMYLCASSYPPTGAPYEQYFGPGTRLTVT.

The table lists this clonotype with a few counts. The chain combines TRBV24-1 with TRBJ1-5; a weak D match, TRBD1 (5 bases). Trimming shortened V by 4 bases and J by 3 bases, and 15 bases separated the two germline ends. Germline-derived CDR1 and CDR2 are KGHDR and SFDVKD. The length of the CDR3 is 16 residues. This CDR3 reads CATSEDGLGLNQPQHF. The CDR3 region has the DNA TGTGCCACCAGTGAGGACGGTCTGGGACTCAATCAGCCCCAGCATTTT.

V gene TRBV5-1 combines with J gene TRBJ1-1; maybe TRBD1 (6 bases). The germline CDR1 and CDR2 sequences are SGHRS and YFSETQ. This CDR3 is 16 amino acids long. Trimming took off 0 bases at V and 1 base at J, with 13 bases between the two ends. The CDR3 nucleotides are TGCGCCAGCAGCTTGGCCCCCGGGACACCGAACACTGAAGCTTTCTTT. Translated: CASSLAPGTPNTEAFF. Full variable domain (remainder filled in from reference TRBV5-1 and TRBJ1-1): KAGVTQTPRYLIKTRGQQVTLSCSPISGHRSVSWYQQTPGQGLQFLFEYFSETQRNKGNFPGRFSGRQFSNSRSEMNVSTLELGDSALYLCASSLAPGTPNTEAFFGQGTRLTVV.